This T cell receptor (beta chain) was recovered during a study of cytomegalovirus exposure and HLA in healthy donors. Study results and caveats: In vitro testing confirmed a few CMV-associated chains as specific for CMV antigens. Accounts indicate the classifier identified cytomegalovirus status with strong specificity and sensitivity. According to a subsequent analysis, TCR clusters from the first cohort were inclined to appear together in the 100 to 150 validation repertoires.

Profiling relied on immunoSEQ multiplex PCR, and the TCRdb table lists in-frame clones only, not all of them. The data contain about 65,000 clones, 85% to 95% of them singletons. Losses at the gene ends were 9 bases for V and 2 bases for J; bases not matched to a gene: 4. CDR1 is SGHTA and CDR2 is FQGNSA in the germline V gene. The CDR3 spans 13 residues. Points on this clone: What it binds is not known.

The donors were part of the approximately 120-subject validation cohort, which stood apart from the roughly 640-subject first cohort. This TCR was recovered from a man aged 18 to 30 in good health and CMV-seropositive. The material sequenced was PBMCs. The V and J genes are TRBV7-2 and TRBJ2-3, with 8 positions matching TRBD2. This CDR3 reads CASSGAHTDTQYF. The CDR3 coding sequence is TGTGCCAGTAGCGGGGCCCACACAGATACGCAGTATTTT.